This T cell receptor beta chain was sequenced during a study of T-cell reconstitution after alpha-beta-depleted transplantation in children. In its sample, this clonotype was seen a few times. The library targeted TCRbeta and was prepared with unique molecular identifiers. TCRdb redid the calling of the PCR reads with MiXCR, one entry per CDR3 protein. The sample contains about 610,000 distinct CDR3 sequences, about 10% of which appear only once. This CDR3 spans 16 amino acids. The sequence came from a human donor who donated a stem cell graft to a child with acute myeloid leukemia. The sample was PBMCs from the stem cell graft donor, taken from the stem cell graft. The V call is TRBV21-1, the J call TRBJ2-7; the table's D call of TRBD1 was not tested on the DNA. TRBV21-1 corresponds to a pseudogene. In DNA form, the CDR3 reads TGTGCCAGCAGCAAAGTTGGGGGGAACAGTACCTACGAGCAGTACTTC. It is translated as CASSKVGGNSTYEQYF.